One sample yielded the 24 T cell receptor beta chains listed below, sequenced in a study of shared clonotypes between healthy human individuals. The assay was immunoSEQ multiplex PCR, and TCRdb's table has in-frame clones only and misses some. The sample contains more than 1.2 million clones, around 98.5% of which appear only once. The specimen was naive CD4+ T cells sorted from blood. Subset noted: CD45RA+ positively selected. The receptors derive from a man aged 25 to 45 in good health.

The rearrangement uses TRBV2 and TRBJ1-1; possibly TRBD1 for D (5 bases). Germline V gene data show CDR1 as SNHLY and CDR2 as FYNNEI. V lost 6 bases to trimming and J lost 4 bases, with 12 bases between them. The CDR3 is 13 amino acids. The CDR3 coding sequence is TGTGCCAGCAGCGGGGGAATAGGCACTGAAGCTTTCTTT. Translating gives CASSGGIGTEAFF.

The V gene is TRBV6-1, the J gene TRBJ2-7; the D call may be TRBD1 or TRBD2 (6 bases each). The V and J ends lost 4 bases and 4 bases respectively, with 14 bases between them. The CDR3 has 14 amino acids. CDR1 MNHNS and CDR2 SASEGT come from the germline V gene. CDR3 sequence (DNA): TGTGCCAGCAGTGGGGGGCTAGGGAGGTACGAGCAGTACTTC. This translates into CASSGGLGRYEQYF.

This clone came up once. The chain employs TRBV5-5 and TRBJ2-7, with TRBD2 matching over 9 bases. CDR3 length: 14 residues. The ends lost 2 bases at V and 7 bases at J; junction bases unmatched: 7. The germline gives CDR1 SGHKS, CDR2 YYEKEE (reference sequence). CDR3 sequence (DNA): TGTGCCAGCAGCTTTTTAGCGGGAGCGGGTGAGCAGTACTTC. Amino acids: CASSFLAGAGEQYF.

The J gene is TRBJ2-2, the V gene TRBV7-8, with D possibly being TRBD2 (7 bases). Germline assignment: CDR1 SGHVS and CDR2 FQNEAQ. The CDR3 contains 16 residues. V was shortened by 5 bases and J by 4 bases, with 17 bases between the two germline ends. The CDR3 here is CASSPVGGALTGELFF. Here the CDR3 DNA reads TGTGCCAGCAGCCCAGTGGGGGGGGCACTCACCGGGGAGCTGTTTTTT.

In the case of this clone: A read error may produce the germline difference seen at one junction end. The genes are TRBV18 and TRBJ1-1; possible D gene TRBD1, 6 bases. Per germline, CDR1 KGHSH and CDR2 LQKENI. This CDR3 spans 13 amino acids. The CDR3 bases are TGTGCCACCTCAGCAGGGGTCGACACTGAAGCTTTCTTT. Protein product: CATSAGVDTEAFF.

J is TRBJ1-1 and V is TRBV6-1; a weak D match, TRBD1 (5 bases). The V end was cut by 8 bases, the J end by 2 bases, with 12 bases between. Germline V gene sequence: CDR1 MNHNS, CDR2 SASEGT. The CDR3 consists of 13 residues. The CDR3: CASEQDVNTEAFF. For the CDR3, the DNA is TGTGCCAGCGAACAGGACGTTAACACTGAAGCTTTCTTT.

The chain's CDR3 is CASSGRTGRVTGELFF. The DNA for the CDR3 is TGTGCCAGCAGCGGCCGGACAGGGAGAGTCACCGGGGAGCTGTTTTTT. The rearrangement joins TRBV5-4 to TRBJ2-2, with TRBD1 identical over 8 bases. The CDR3 is 16 residues long. V lost 4 bases, J lost 4 bases, and 9 bases stayed unmatched. Germline V gene sequence: CDR1 SGHNT, CDR2 YYREEE (reference sequence).

The chain employs TRBV9 and TRBJ1-4; TRBD1 is a possible D gene (5 bases). This CDR3 contains 15 residues. V gave up 0 bases and J gave up 8 bases, with 14 bases separating them. Germline-derived CDR1 and CDR2 are SGDLS and YYNGEE. The CDR3, as DNA: TGTGCCAGCAGCGTAGCGGAGGGGCCGTGGGAAAAACTGTTTTTT. As protein: CASSVAEGPWEKLFF.

J is TRBJ2-7 and V is TRBV30; the D gene is possibly TRBD1 (6 bases). The V end lost 0 bases, the J end lost 3 bases, and 12 bases lay between the germline ends. Germline loops: CDR1 GTSNPN, CDR2 SVGIG (reference sequence). The CDR3 length is 14 residues. In nucleotides, the CDR3 is TGTGCCTGGAGTGTAACCGGACAGAGCTACGAGCAGTACTTC. The encoded protein is CAWSVTGQSYEQYF.

CDR3 region: CASSPRRADTDTQYF. The CDR3 coding sequence is TGTGCCAGCAGCCCCCGTCGAGCGGACACAGATACGCAGTATTTT. This chain uses TRBV9 with TRBJ2-3, with a possible D match to TRBD2 (5 bases). The CDR3 loop spans 15 amino acids. Trimming cost V 4 bases and J 2 bases, with 14 bases left between them. The germline gives CDR1 SGDLS, CDR2 YYNGEE. The entire variable domain, with the rest obtained from reference TRBV9 and TRBJ2-3, is as follows: DSGVTQTPKHLITATGQRVTLRCSPRSGDLSVYWYQQSLDQGLQFLIQYYNGEERAKGNILERFSAQQFPDLHSELNLSSLELGDSALYFCASSPRRADTDTQYFGPGTRLTVL.

The chain couples TRBV28 to TRBJ1-5; possibly TRBD1 for D (5 bases). This CDR3 has 16 residues. CDR1 is MDHEN, CDR2 SYDVKM, per germline. V was clipped by 3 bases and J by 4 bases, with 16 bases between them. The CDR3 DNA follows: TGTGCCAGCAGTTTCCGGGGGGGGACCGGGAATCAGCCCCAGCATTTT. Residues: CASSFRGGTGNQPQHF.

This sequence joins TRBV5-1 and TRBJ2-1; no clear D gene. The CDR3 covers 14 residues. Per germline, CDR1 SGHRS and CDR2 YFSETQ. V was trimmed by 0 bases and J by 4 bases, leaving 8 bases between them. The CDR3 DNA is TGCGCCAGCAGCTTGGAGCGCGTTTACAATGAGCAGTTCTTC. Residues: CASSLERVYNEQFF.

The chain employs TRBV15 and TRBJ1-1; D is uncertain. V lost 0 bases and J 4 bases, leaving 9 bases between the germline ends. The CDR3 runs to 14 residues. Per the germline V gene, CDR1 is LNHNV and CDR2 is YYDKDF (reference sequence). The CDR3 spells CATSRDRTGTEAFF. CDR3 nucleotide sequence: TGTGCCACCAGCAGAGATAGAACGGGCACTGAAGCTTTCTTT.

In the case of this clone: Other DNA sequences within the sample encode an identical CDR3. The chain joins TRBV5-1 to TRBJ2-3; D gene unclear. There are 14 residues in the CDR3. In germline, CDR1 is SGHRS, CDR2 YFSETQ. Trimming removed 0 bases at V and 2 bases at J, with 7 bases between. CDR3 sequence (DNA): TGCGCCAGCAGCTTGGTCCCCCCCACAGATACGCAGTATTTT. It specifies CASSLVPPTDTQYF.

The genes are TRBV5-1 and TRBJ1-2, with 7 bases aligning to TRBD1. The CDR3 is 15 residues long. Trimming took 2 bases from V and 4 from J; bases not matched to a gene: 8. In germline, CDR1 is SGHRS, CDR2 YFSETQ. CDR3 sequence (DNA): TGCGCCAGCAGCTTCTACGGACAGGACCTCTATGGCTACACCTTC. Protein: CASSFYGQDLYGYTF.

The genes are TRBV6-5 and TRBJ2-1, with TRBD2 matching over 9 bases. Germline CDR1 and CDR2: MNHEY and SVGAGI. The CDR3 contains 14 residues. V lost 6 bases to trimming and J lost 2 bases; unmatched junction nucleotides: 2. The CDR3 here is CASRLAGTYNEQFF. DNA for the CDR3: TGTGCCAGCAGGCTAGCGGGAACCTACAATGAGCAGTTCTTC.

Comments on this clone: This sample includes further DNA sequences coding for the same CDR3. The rearrangement links TRBV10-1 to TRBJ2-7, with 11 positions matching TRBD1. The ends lost 8 bases at V and 1 base at J; junction bases unmatched: 4. Germline V CDR1 and CDR2: WNHNN, SYGVQD (reference sequence). The CDR3 totals 14 residues. CDR3 nucleotides: TGCGCCAGCTCCCGGGACAGGGGGTCCTACGAGCAGTACTTC. The encoded protein is CASSRDRGSYEQYF.

Comments on this clone: This sample also contains other DNA sequences that code for the same CDR3. The V gene is TRBV5-1, the J gene TRBJ2-1; the D gene is possibly TRBD2 (6 bases). Trimming shortened V by 4 bases and J by 1 base, and 9 bases separated the two germline ends. The CDR3 extends over 14 amino acids. Germline CDR1 SGHRS, CDR2 YFSETQ. The CDR3, as DNA: TGCGCCAGCAGCCCGGGAGAGTCCTACAATGAGCAGTTCTTC. Translated, it gives CASSPGESYNEQFF.

The rearrangement uses TRBV5-1 and TRBJ2-1; 8 nucleotides match TRBD2. Unmatched junction bases numbered 5, after V lost 0 bases and J lost 6 bases. Germline V CDR1 and CDR2: SGHRS, YFSETQ. CDR3 length: 15 amino acids. CDR3 sequence reads: CASSLGLALVNEQFF. The CDR3 DNA reads TGCGCCAGCAGCTTGGGACTAGCGCTGGTCAATGAGCAGTTCTTC.

The chain links TRBV28 to TRBJ1-2; 9 nucleotides line up with TRBD1. The V and J ends lost 5 bases and 7 bases, in that order; junction bases with no gene match: 11. Per the germline V gene, CDR1 is MDHEN and CDR2 is SYDVKM. This CDR3 spans 15 amino acids. The CDR3 is CASSTPGTGSGGYTF. The CDR3 DNA is TGTGCCAGCAGTACGCCCGGGACAGGGTCTGGTGGCTACACCTTC.

CDR3 DNA: TGCAGCGTTTTAGGTTCTTCAGCGGAAAGCACAGATACGCAGTATTTT. This translates into CSVLGSSAESTDTQYF. The chain employs TRBV29-1 and TRBJ2-3, with D perhaps TRBD2 (5 bases). V was shortened by 5 bases and J by 0 bases, with 18 bases between the two germline ends. In germline, CDR1 is SQVTM, CDR2 ANQGSEA. The CDR3 runs 16 residues.

This clone came up once. The chain has TRBV6-1 and TRBJ1-4; 7 nucleotides match TRBD1. The CDR3 has 15 residues. Looked up from germline, CDR1 is MNHNS and CDR2 is SASEGT. The junction had 10 bases not matched to a gene; V was cut back by 7 bases and J by 5 bases. Here the CDR3 DNA reads TGTGCCAGCACGACAGGGCCGAGAATGAATGAAAAACTGTTTTTT. Translation gives CASTTGPRMNEKLFF.

The chain carries TRBV6-1 and TRBJ2-1; a possible D gene is TRBD1 (6 bases). Trimming pared 4 bases from V and 0 bases from J, leaving 10 bases between. Germline V lookup: CDR1 MNHNS, CDR2 SASEGT. The CDR3 spans 15 residues. CDR3 sequence: CASSAQGSSYNEQFF. CDR3 bases: TGTGCCAGCAGTGCACAGGGTAGCTCCTACAATGAGCAGTTCTTC.

The gene calls are TRBV5-1 and TRBJ2-4, with TRBD2 as a possible D gene (6 bases). V lost 4 bases, J lost 9 bases, and 17 bases lay in between. The germline V gene encodes CDR1 SGHRS and CDR2 YFSETQ. This CDR3 contains 14 residues. CDR3 residues: CASSPGHGGTIQYF. Written as DNA, the CDR3 is TGCGCCAGCAGCCCTGGACATGGAGGGACCATTCAGTACTTC.